This TCR beta chain was found in a study of CD8+CD57+ T cells in acquired aplastic anemia. Study details: DNA per sorted CD4+ or CD8+ sample ranged about 0.2 to 30 ug, averaging 3.2 ug. There were some 9.8 million reads, on average, for CD4+ cells from healthy donors. Study-level points and caveats: CD8+ Simpson's diversity did not differ significantly between patients and controls. Patients and controls had in common twenty-nine CD8+ CDR3 sequences.

On this clonotype: The antigen remains unidentified.

Trimming took off 1 base at V and 9 bases at J, with 0 bases between the two ends. Germline CDR1 and CDR2: DFQATT and SNEGSKA (reference sequence). CDR3 length equals 8 residues. It was genomic DNA that served as the template for profiling TCR beta VDJ and CDR3. MiXCR, run by TCRdb on the reads, gives a single entry per CDR3 protein. This sample has some 180,000 distinct CDR3 sequences, with less than 55% found just once. The sequenced sample consisted of sorted CD4+, CD8+, or CD8+CD57+ T cells (not recorded which) from PBMCs. The receptor comes from a human donor in good health. This chain joins TRBV20-1 and TRBJ2-5; no firm D call. CDR3 sequence (DNA): TGCAGTGCTAGAGCCCAGTACTTC. It yields the protein CSARAQYF.